This record concerns one T cell receptor (beta chain) sequence. Per the original data handling: For nucleated cells, counts were estimated from reference gene primer amplification. Libraries were prepared by immunoSEQ multiplex PCR; TCRdb keeps only in-frame clonotypes and omits some of them. D and trimming come from the DNA, and the V and J calls and clone size come from that table. The table has about 60,000 clones, roughly 88% seen once; the top ten hold approximately 4.3%. The data are from a study of blood T cell repertoires in COVID-19. Study overall: Collection of acute and convalescent COVID-19 samples took place in the United States, Italy and Spain. Sources were T cells, B-cell-depleted T cells, or PBMCs; the material itself was cDNA or gDNA.

V was shortened by 0 bases and J by 0 bases, with 6 bases between the two germline ends. CDR1 is MNHEY and CDR2 is SVGAGI in the germline V gene. This CDR3 spans 15 amino acids. V and J are TRBV6-5 and TRBJ1-3, with a possible D match to TRBD1 (5 bases). The receptor was derived from a man in his 60s with acute or convalescent COVID-19. Sequencing was carried out using peripheral blood. For the CDR3, the DNA is TGTGCCAGCAGTTACTCCAGGGACTCTGGAAACACCATATATTTT. It is translated as CASSYSRDSGNTIYF.